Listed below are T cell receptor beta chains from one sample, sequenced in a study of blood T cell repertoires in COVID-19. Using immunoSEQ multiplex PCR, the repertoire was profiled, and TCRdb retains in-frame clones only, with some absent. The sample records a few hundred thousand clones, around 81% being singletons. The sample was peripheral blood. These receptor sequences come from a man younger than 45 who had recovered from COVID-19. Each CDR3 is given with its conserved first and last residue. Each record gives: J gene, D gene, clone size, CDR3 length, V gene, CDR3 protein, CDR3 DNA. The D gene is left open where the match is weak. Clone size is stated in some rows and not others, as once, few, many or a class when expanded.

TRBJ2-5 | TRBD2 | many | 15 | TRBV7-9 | CASSATGGDQETQYF | TGTGCCAGCAGCGCCACCGGGGGGGACCAAGAGACCCAGTACTTC
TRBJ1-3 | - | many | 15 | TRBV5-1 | CASSLGGNNGNTIYF | TGCGCCAGCAGCTTGGGAGGGAATAACGGGAACACCATATATTTT
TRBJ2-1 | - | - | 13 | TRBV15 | CATSRDQMVGRFF | TGTGCCACCAGCAGGGATCAGATGGTGGGGCGGTTCTTC
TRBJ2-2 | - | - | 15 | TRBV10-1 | CASSPGTVNTGELFF | TGCGCCAGCAGCCCCGGGACTGTGAACACCGGGGAGCTGTTTTTT
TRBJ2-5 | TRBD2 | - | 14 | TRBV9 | CASSVHAGAETQYF | TGTGCCAGCAGCGTCCATGCGGGAGCTGAGACCCAGTACTTC
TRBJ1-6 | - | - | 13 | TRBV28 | CASSRGGNSPLHF | TGTGCCAGCAGCCGGGGAGGGAATTCACCCCTCCACTTT
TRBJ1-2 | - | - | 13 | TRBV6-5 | CASSIGANYGYTF | TGTGCCAGCAGTATAGGAGCTAACTATGGCTACACCTTC
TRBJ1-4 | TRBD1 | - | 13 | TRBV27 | CASTRGYNEKLFF | TGTGCCAGCACCAGGGGGTACAATGAAAAACTGTTTTTT
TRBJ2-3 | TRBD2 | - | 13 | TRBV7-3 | CASKRGGTDTQYF | TGTGCCAGCAAACGGGGGGGCACAGATACGCAGTATTTT
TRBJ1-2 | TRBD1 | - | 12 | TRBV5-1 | CASSADRDRYTF | TGCGCCAGCAGCGCGGACAGGGACCGCTACACCTTC
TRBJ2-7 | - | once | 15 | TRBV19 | CASSPQPFRTYEQYF | TGTGCCAGTAGTCCACAACCTTTCAGAACCTACGAGCAGTACTTC
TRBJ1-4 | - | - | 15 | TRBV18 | CASSPNVPSNEKLFF | TGTGCCAGCTCACCAAATGTACCGAGTAATGAAAAACTGTTTTTT
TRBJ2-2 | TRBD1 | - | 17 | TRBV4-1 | CASSPRGSTGGTGELFF | TGCGCCAGCAGCCCAAGGGGGAGTACAGGGGGCACCGGGGAGCTGTTTTTT
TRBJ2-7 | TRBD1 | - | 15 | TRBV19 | CASSIGTGVSYEQYF | TGTGCCAGTAGTATTGGGACAGGGGTTTCCTACGAGCAGTACTTC
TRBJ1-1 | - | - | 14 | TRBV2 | CASRGGGANTEAFF | TGTGCCAGCAGGGGAGGTGGGGCGAACACTGAAGCTTTCTTT
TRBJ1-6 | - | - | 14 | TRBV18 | CASSPGQGQSPLHF | TGTGCCAGCTCACCGGGGCAGGGTCAATCACCCCTCCACTTT
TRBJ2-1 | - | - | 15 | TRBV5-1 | CASSLEGNSYNEQFF | TGCGCCAGCAGCTTGGAGGGGAACTCCTACAATGAGCAGTTCTTC
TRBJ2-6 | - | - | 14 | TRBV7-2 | CASSLAVGANVLTF | TGTGCCAGCAGCTTAGCCGTTGGGGCCAACGTCCTGACTTTC
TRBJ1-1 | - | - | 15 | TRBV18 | CASSFGGAMNTEAFF | TGTGCCAGCTCATTCGGCGGGGCCATGAACACTGAAGCTTTCTTT
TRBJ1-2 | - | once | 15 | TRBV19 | CASSFQSATKPGYTF | TGTGCCAGTAGTTTCCAATCGGCCACAAAGCCGGGGTACACCTTC
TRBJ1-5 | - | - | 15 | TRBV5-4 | CASSYLREGNQPQHF | TGTGCCAGCAGCTACCTTAGGGAGGGCAATCAGCCCCAGCATTTT
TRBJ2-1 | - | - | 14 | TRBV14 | CASSQDWVGDEQFF | TGTGCCAGCAGCCAAGATTGGGTCGGGGATGAGCAGTTCTTC
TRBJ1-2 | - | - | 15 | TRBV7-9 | CASSHSTGENYGYTF | TGTGCCAGCAGCCACTCGACGGGGGAGAACTATGGCTACACCTTC
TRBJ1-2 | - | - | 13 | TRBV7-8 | CASSLASNYGYTF | TGTGCCAGCAGCTTAGCCAGTAACTATGGCTACACCTTC
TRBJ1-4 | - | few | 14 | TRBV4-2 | CASSPGPGLEKLFF | TGTGCCAGCAGCCCAGGACCCGGACTTGAAAAACTGTTTTTT
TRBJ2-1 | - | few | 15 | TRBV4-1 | CASSQDRVSYNEQFF | TGCGCCAGCAGCCAAGACAGGGTCTCCTACAATGAGCAGTTCTTC
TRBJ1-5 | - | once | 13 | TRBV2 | CASSGTGNQPQHF | TGTGCCAGCAGTGGTACGGGGAATCAGCCCCAGCATTTT
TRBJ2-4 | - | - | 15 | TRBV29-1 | CSATGTPPAKNIQYF | TGCAGCGCCACCGGGACACCACCAGCCAAAAACATTCAGTACTTC
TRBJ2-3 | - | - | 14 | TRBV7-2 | CASSSSLSTGTQYF | TGTGCCAGCAGCTCTAGCCTTTCAACGGGGACGCAGTATTTT
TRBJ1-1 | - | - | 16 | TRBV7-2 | CASSLTVAAGYTEAFF | TGTGCCAGCAGCCTAACGGTGGCGGCGGGGTACACTGAAGCTTTCTTT
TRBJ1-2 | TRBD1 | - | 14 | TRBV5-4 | CASRVPGQNYGYTF | TGTGCCAGCAGGGTACCGGGACAGAACTATGGCTACACCTTC
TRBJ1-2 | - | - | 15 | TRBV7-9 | CASSLRGGREHGYTF | TGTGCCAGCAGCTTAAGAGGGGGTCGCGAGCATGGCTACACCTTC
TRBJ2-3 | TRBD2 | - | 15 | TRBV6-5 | CASSYQGLAGGTQYF | TGTGCCAGCAGTTACCAAGGACTAGCGGGGGGTACGCAGTATTTT
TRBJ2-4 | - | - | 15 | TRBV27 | CASSSDAGAKNIQYF | TGTGCCAGCAGTTCCGATGCCGGGGCCAAAAACATTCAGTACTTC
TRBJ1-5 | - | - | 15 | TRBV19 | CASSMMKSLNQPQHF | TGTGCCAGTAGTATGATGAAGAGCCTCAATCAGCCCCAGCATTTT
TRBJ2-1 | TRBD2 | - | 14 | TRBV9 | CASSPRGGAREQFF | TGTGCCAGCAGCCCACGCGGGGGGGCAAGGGAGCAGTTCTTC
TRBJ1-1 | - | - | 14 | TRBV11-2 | CASSSTGLNTEAFF | TGTGCCAGCAGCTCTACAGGATTGAACACTGAAGCTTTCTTT
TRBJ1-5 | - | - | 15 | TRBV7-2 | CASSLWARQGQPQHF | TGTGCCAGCAGCTTATGGGCCCGTCAGGGGCAGCCCCAGCATTTT
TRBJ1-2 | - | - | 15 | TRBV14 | CASSQGVAVDYGYTF | TGTGCCAGCAGCCAAGGCGTCGCGGTGGACTATGGCTACACCTTC
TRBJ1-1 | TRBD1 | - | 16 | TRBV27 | CASSLDRGHEGTEAFF | TGTGCCAGCAGTTTAGACAGGGGGCATGAGGGCACTGAAGCTTTCTTT
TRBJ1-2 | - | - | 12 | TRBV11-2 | CASRPRGGGYTF | TGTGCCAGCAGGCCCAGGGGTGGTGGCTACACCTTC
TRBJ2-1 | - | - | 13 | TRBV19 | CASSRGDSTEQFF | TGTGCCAGTAGTCGAGGAGACTCGACTGAGCAGTTCTTC
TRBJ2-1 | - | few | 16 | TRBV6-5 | CASSYTEDSEYNEQFF | TGTGCCAGCAGTTACACTGAGGACAGTGAATACAATGAGCAGTTCTTC
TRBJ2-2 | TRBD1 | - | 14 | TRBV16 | CASSQGQTTGELFF | TGTGCCAGCAGCCAGGGACAGACCACCGGGGAGCTGTTTTTT
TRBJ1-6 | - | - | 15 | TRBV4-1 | CASSQETLYNSPLHF | TGCGCCAGCAGCCAAGAGACACTGTATAATTCACCCCTCCACTTT
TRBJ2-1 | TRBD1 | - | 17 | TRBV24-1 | CATSDPGQGVTYNEQFF | TGTGCCACCAGTGACCCCGGACAGGGGGTCACCTACAATGAGCAGTTCTTC
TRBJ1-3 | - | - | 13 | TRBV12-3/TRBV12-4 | CASSLTGGNTIYF | TGTGCCAGCAGTTTAACAGGGGGAAACACCATATATTTT
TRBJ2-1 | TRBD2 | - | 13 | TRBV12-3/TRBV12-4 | CASSSPAAGGEFF | TGTGCCAGCAGCTCACCTGCCGCGGGGGGGGAGTTCTTC
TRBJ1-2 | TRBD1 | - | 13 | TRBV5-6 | CASSPGQDYGYTF | TGTGCCAGCAGCCCGGGACAGGACTATGGCTACACCTTC
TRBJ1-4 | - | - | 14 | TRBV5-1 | CASSSSPSGEKLFF | TGCGCCAGCAGCTCCTCTCCTTCGGGGGAAAAACTGTTTTTT
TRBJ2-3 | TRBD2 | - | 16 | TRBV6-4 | CASSRTASGGGDTQYF | TGTGCCAGCAGTCGAACAGCTAGCGGGGGCGGAGATACGCAGTATTTT
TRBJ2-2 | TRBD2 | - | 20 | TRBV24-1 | CATSDSPRLAGGYDTGELFF | TGTGCCACCAGTGATTCCCCGCGACTAGCGGGGGGGTACGACACCGGGGAGCTGTTTTTT
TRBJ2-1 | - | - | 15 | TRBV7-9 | CASSFRGAPYNEQFF | TGTGCCAGCAGCTTTCGGGGGGCCCCCTACAATGAGCAGTTCTTC